This T cell receptor (beta chain) was profiled in a study of siplizumab effects on memory and regulatory T cells (dated by TCRdb to the late 2010s). Looking at the study overall: The effect of the anti-CD2 antibody siplizumab on alloreactive T-cell subsets was examined in allogeneic mixed lymphocyte reactions constructed from human PBMCs. What the authors observed across the whole study: The suppressive function of proliferating Tregs from siplizumab cultures was not functionally confirmed. Because sequences below about 10^-5 frequency were poorly captured, only a minor fraction of alloreactive clones could be mapped to unstimulated subsets. Compared with memory T cells, unstimulated naive T cells appeared more diverse, and naive cells seemed to make a substantial contribution to the alloresponse. Among mappable alloreactive CD4+ clones, the Treg-derived fraction averaged approximately 66% with siplizumab versus roughly 30% in control reactions. For roughly 75-95% of proliferating CD4+ or CD8+ clones, no naive or memory phenotype could be assigned. The cumulative frequency of alloreactive sequences that could be traced back to unstimulated CD4+ memory T cells was significantly reduced by siplizumab.

About this clone itself: Its antigen is still unknown. Per-base quality was not reported, and no clone a single base away is much larger than it.

Sorted unstimulated T cells and proliferating T cells recovered from mixed lymphocyte reactions were subjected to TCRbeta CDR3 sequencing. Fresh whole blood from some eleven HLA-typed healthy donors was used to isolate PBMCs. To map where alloreactive clones came from, CD4+ regulatory T cells in the unstimulated state were FACS-sorted. V loses 0 bases, J loses 8 bases, and the germline ends lie 17 bases apart. The CDR3 spans 15 residues, from the cysteine through the phenylalanine. Kept here is only the CDR3 DNA, which spans 45 bases and is read in frame from base 1. The germline V gene encodes CDR1 SGHRS and CDR2 YFSETQ. Libraries were prepared through the immunoSEQ multiplex PCR assay. The deep sequencing platform assayed around 95,000 TCR templates per sample. Genomic DNA extracted from sorted T cells was used for TCRbeta CDR3 sequencing. Under the source paper's analysis protocol: The R programming language was used for the clonal analysis of the TCRbeta CDR3 data. Comparing unstimulated samples against CFSE-low samples taken after the reaction was how alloreactive CD4+ and CD8+ clones were defined. Regulatory or non-regulatory origin was assigned to alloreactive CD4+ clones by matching of sequences to sorted unstimulated Treg and non-Treg repertoires. Held by TCRdb, this immuneACCESS table contains in-frame sequences only and omits some clones. Under half of the omission traces to an unresolved V gene where checked; the cause of the rest is unknown. That table gives V, J and clone size, and the DNA gave D and trimming. The sample table holds more than 95,000 clones, of which over 85% were seen once. Clones ranked in the top ten supply 0.6% to 0.7% of the sample.

Specimen: Tregs sorted from blood. The chain is made from TRBV5-1 and TRBJ1-2, with a tentative D gene TRBD1 over 6 matching bases. The TCR sequence derives from a human donor in good health. The encoded CDR3 is CASSLDSRGLGGYTF. The nucleotides are TGCGCCAGCAGCTTGGACTCCAGGGGTCTGGGGGGCTACACCTTC.